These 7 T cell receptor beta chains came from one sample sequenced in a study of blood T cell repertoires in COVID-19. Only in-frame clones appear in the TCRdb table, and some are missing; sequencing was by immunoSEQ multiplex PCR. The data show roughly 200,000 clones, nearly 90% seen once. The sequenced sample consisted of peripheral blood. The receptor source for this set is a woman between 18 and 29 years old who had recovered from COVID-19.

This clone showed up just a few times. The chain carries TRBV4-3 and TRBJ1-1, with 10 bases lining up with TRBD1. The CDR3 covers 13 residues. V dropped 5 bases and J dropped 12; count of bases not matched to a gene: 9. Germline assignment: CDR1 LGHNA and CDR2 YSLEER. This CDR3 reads CASSSNRDRGTFF. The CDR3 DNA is TGCGCCAGCAGCTCCAACCGGGACAGGGGAACTTTCTTT.

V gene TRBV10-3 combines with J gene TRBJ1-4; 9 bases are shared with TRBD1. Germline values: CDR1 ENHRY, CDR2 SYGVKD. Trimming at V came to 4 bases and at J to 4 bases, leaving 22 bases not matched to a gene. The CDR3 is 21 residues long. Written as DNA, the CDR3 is TGTGCCATCAGTGGGCGTCCCGCCTCCAATACGGGACAGGGTAGTAATGAAAAACTGTTTTTT. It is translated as CAISGRPASNTGQGSNEKLFF.

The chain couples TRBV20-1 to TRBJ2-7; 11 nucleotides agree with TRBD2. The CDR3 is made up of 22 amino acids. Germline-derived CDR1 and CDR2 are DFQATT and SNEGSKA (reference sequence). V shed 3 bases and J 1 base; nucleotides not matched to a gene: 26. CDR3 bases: TGCAGTGCTAGTAACGCATCCGACAAACTAGCGGGAGTAGGCTTCGATTCCTACGAGCAGTACTTC. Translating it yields CSASNASDKLAGVGFDSYEQYF.

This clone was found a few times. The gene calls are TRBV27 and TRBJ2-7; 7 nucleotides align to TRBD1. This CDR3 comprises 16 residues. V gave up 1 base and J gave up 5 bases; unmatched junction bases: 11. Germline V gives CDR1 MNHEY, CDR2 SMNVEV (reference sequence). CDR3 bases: TGTGCCAGCAGTTTATGGGGACAGAGATCTAAGGACGAGCAGTACTTC. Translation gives CASSLWGQRSKDEQYF.

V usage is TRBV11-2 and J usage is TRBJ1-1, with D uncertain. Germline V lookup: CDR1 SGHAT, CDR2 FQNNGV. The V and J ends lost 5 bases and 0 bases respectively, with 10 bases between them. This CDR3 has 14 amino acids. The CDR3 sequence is CASSPRVMNTEAFF. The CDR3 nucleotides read TGTGCCAGCAGCCCCCGGGTCATGAACACTGAAGCTTTCTTT. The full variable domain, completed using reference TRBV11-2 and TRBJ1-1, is EAGVAQSPRYKIIEKRQSVAFWCNPISGHATLYWYQQILGQGPKLLIQFQNNGVVDDSQLPKDRFSAERLKGVDSTLKIQPAKLEDSAVYLCASSPRVMNTEAFFGQGTRLTVV.

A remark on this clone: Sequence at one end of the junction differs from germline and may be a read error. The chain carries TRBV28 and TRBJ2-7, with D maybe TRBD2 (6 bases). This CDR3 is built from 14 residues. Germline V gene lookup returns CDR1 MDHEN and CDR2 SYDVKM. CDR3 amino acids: CASSELGDSNEQYF. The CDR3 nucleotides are TGTGCCAGCAGTGAGCTCGGGGACTCCAACGAGCAGTACTTC.

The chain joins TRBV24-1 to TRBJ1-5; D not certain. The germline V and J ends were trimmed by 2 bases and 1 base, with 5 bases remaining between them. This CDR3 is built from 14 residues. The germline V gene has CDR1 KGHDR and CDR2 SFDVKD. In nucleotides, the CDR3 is TGTGCCACCAGTGATTCCAAAAGCAATCAGCCCCAGCATTTT. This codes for CATSDSKSNQPQHF.